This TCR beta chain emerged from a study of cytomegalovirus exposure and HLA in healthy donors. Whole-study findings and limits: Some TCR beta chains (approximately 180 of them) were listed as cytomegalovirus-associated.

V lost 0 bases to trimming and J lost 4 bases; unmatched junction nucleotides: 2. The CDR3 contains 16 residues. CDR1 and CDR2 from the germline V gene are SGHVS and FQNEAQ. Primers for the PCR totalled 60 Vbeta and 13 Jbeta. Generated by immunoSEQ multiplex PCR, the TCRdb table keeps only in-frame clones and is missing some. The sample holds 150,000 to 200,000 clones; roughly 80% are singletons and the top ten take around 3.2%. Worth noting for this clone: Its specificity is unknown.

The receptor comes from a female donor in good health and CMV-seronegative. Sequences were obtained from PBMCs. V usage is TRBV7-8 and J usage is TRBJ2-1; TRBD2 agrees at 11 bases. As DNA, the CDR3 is TGTGCCAGCAGCTTAGCGGGACTAGCGGATTACAATGAGCAGTTCTTC. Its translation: CASSLAGLADYNEQFF.